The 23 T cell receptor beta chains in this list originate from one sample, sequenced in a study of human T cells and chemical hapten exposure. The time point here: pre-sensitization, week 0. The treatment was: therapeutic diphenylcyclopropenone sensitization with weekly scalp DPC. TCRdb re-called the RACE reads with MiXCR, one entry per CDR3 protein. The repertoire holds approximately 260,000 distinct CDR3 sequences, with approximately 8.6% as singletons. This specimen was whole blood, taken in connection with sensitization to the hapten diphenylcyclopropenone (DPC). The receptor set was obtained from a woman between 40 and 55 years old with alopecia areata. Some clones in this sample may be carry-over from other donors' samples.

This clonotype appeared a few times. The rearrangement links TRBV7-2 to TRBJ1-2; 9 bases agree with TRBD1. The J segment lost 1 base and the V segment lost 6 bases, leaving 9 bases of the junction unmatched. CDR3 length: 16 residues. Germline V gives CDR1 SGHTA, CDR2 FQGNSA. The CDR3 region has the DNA TGTGCCAGCAGAACTGATGGGGGACAGGGTAACTATGGCTACACCTTC. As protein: CASRTDGGQGNYGYTF. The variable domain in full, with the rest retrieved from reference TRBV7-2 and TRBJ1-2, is GAGVSQSPSNKVTEKGKDVELRCDPISGHTALYWYRQSLGQGLEFLIYFQGNSAPDKSGLPSDRFSAERTGGSVSTLTIQRTQQEDSAVYLCASRTDGGQGNYGYTFGSGTRLTVV.

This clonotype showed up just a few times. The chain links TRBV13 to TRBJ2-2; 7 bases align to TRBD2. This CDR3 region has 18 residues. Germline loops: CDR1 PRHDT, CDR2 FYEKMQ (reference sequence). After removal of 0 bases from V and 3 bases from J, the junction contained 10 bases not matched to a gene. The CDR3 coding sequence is TGTGCCAGCAGCTTAGGCGGCTGGGGGAGGGCCCACACCGGGGAGCTGTTTTTT. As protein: CASSLGGWGRAHTGELFF.

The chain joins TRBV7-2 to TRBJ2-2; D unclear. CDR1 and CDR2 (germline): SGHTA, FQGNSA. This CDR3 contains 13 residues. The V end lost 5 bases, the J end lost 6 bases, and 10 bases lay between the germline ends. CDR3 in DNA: TGTGCCAGCAGCCCCGAGCCCCCCGGGGAGCTGTTTTTT. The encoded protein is CASSPEPPGELFF.

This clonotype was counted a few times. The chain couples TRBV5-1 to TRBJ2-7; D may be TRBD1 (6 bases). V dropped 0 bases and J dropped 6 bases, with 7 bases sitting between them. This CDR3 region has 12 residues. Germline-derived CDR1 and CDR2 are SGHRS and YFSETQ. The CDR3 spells CASSLGGLEQYF. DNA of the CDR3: TGCGCCAGCAGCTTGGGGGGGCTCGAGCAGTACTTC. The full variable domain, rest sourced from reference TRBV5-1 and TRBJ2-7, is KAGVTQTPRYLIKTRGQQVTLSCSPISGHRSVSWYQQTPGQGLQFLFEYFSETQRNKGNFPGRFSGRQFSNSRSEMNVSTLELGDSALYLCASSLGGLEQYFGPGTRLTVT.

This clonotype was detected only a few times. CDR3 residues: CASSPPLAGEREQYF. CDR3 DNA sequence: TGTGCCAGCAGCCCCCCTCTCGCGGGAGAACGCGAGCAGTACTTC. This chain uses TRBV7-9 with TRBJ2-7; 7 bases agree with TRBD2. V dropped 5 bases and J dropped 6; count of bases not matched to a gene: 13. CDR1 is SEHNR and CDR2 is FQNEAQ in the germline V gene (reference sequence). This CDR3 comprises 15 residues.

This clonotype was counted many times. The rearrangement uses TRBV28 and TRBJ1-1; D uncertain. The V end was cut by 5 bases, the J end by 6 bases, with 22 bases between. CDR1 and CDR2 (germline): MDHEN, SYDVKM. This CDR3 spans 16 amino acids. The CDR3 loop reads CASSPGRRERWAEAFF. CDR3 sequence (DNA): TGTGCCAGCAGTCCCGGGCGGAGGGAACGTTGGGCTGAAGCTTTCTTT.

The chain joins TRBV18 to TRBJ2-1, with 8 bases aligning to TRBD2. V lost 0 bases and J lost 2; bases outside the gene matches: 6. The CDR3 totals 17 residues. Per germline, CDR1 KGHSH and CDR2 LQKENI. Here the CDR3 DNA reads TGTGCCAGCTCACCACCCCGGGCAGCGGGGGCCTACAATGAGCAGTTCTTC. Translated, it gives CASSPPRAAGAYNEQFF.

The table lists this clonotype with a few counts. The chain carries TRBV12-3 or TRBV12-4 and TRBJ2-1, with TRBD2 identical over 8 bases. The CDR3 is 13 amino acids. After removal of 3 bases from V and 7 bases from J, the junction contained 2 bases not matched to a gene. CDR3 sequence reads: CASSLPSGNEQFF. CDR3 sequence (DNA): TGTGCCAGCAGTTTGCCTAGCGGGAATGAGCAGTTCTTC.

As DNA, the CDR3 is TGCAGTGCTAGGTCCGGGACGTACAATGAGCAGTTCTTC. Its protein product is CSARSGTYNEQFF. The chain links TRBV20-1 to TRBJ2-1, with D perhaps TRBD1 or TRBD2 (5 bases each). The CDR3 loop spans 13 amino acids. CDR1 and CDR2 from the germline V gene are DFQATT and SNEGSKA (reference sequence). V shed 3 bases and J shed 4 bases, with 10 bases lying between them.

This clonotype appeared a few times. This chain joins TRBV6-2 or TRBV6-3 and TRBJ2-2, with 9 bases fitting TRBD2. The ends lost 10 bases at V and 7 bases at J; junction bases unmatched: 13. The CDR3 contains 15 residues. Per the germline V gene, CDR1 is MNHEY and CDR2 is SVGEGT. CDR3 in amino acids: CATTGAGGSGGELFF. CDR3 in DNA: TGTGCCACCACCGGAGCGGGAGGCTCGGGCGGGGAGCTGTTTTTT.

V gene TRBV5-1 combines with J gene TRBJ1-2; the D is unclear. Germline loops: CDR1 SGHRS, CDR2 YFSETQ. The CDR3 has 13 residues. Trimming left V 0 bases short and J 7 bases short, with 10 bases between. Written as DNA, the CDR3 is TGCGCCAGCAGCTTGGCCAGGCAGCGTGGCTACACCTTC. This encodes CASSLARQRGYTF.

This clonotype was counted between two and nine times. CDR3 sequence: CSVLLTRYEQYF. CDR3 coding DNA: TGCAGCGTTTTGTTGACGCGCTACGAGCAGTACTTC. The rearrangement links TRBV29-1 to TRBJ2-7; D unresolved. The V gene's germline CDR1 is SQVTM and CDR2 ANQGSEA. Deletions cut 5 bases from V and 3 bases from J, with 11 bases between. The CDR3 runs 12 residues.

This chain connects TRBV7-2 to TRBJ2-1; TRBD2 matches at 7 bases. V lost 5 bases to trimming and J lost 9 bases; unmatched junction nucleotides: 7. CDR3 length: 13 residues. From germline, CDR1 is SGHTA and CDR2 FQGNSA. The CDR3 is CASSGRLAGEQFF. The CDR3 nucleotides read TGTGCCAGCAGCGGCCGACTAGCCGGTGAGCAGTTCTTC.

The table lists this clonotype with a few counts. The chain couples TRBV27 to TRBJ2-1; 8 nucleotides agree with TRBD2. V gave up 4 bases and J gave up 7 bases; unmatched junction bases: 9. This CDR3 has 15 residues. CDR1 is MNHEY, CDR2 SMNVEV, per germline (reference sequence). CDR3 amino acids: CASSSPGLGVNEQFF. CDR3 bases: TGTGCCAGCAGTTCCCCGGGACTAGGGGTTAATGAGCAGTTCTTC.

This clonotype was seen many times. The CDR3: CAGGGGTGELFF. The CDR3 bases are TGTGCCGGAGGGGGCGGCACCGGGGAGCTGTTTTTT. The chain couples TRBV6-2 or TRBV6-3 to TRBJ2-2; a weak D match, TRBD1 (7 bases). Trimming stripped 11 bases from V and 4 bases from J, with 11 bases between. Looked up from germline, CDR1 is MNHEY and CDR2 is SVGEGT. The CDR3 sequence is 12 residues long.

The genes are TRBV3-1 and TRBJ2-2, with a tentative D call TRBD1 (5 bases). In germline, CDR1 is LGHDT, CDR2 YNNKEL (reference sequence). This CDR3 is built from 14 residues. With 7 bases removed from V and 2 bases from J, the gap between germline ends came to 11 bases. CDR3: CASTRQGNTGELFF. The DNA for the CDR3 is TGTGCCAGCACGCGGCAGGGAAACACCGGGGAGCTGTTTTTT.

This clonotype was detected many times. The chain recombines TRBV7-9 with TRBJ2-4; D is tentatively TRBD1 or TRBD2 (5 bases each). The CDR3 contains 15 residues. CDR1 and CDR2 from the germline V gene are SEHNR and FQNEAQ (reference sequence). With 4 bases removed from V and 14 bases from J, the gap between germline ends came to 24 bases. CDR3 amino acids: CASSSVSGTVGNEYF. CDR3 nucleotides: TGTGCCAGCAGCTCCGTCTCGGGGACCGTTGGCAACGAGTACTTC. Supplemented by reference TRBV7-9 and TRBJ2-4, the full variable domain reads DTGVSQNPRHKITKRGQNVTFRCDPISEHNRLYWYRQTLGQGPEFLTYFQNEAQLEKSRLLSDRFSAERPKGSFSTLEIQRTEQGDSAMYLCASSSVSGTVGNEYFGAGTRLSVL.

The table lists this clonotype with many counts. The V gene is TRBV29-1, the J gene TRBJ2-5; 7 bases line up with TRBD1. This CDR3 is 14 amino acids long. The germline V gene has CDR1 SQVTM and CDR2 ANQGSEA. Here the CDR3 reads CSADRGTAEETQYF. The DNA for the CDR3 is TGCAGTGCAGATAGAGGGACAGCCGAAGAGACCCAGTACTTC.

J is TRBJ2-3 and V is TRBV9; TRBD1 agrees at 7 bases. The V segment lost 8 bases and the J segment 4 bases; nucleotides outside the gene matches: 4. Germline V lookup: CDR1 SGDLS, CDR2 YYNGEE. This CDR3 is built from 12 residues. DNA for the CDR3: TGTGCCAGTAACAGGGGCGCAGATACGCAGTATTTT. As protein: CASNRGADTQYF. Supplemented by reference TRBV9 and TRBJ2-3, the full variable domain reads DSGVTQTPKHLITATGQRVTLRCSPRSGDLSVYWYQQSLDQGLQFLIQYYNGEERAKGNILERFSAQQFPDLHSELNLSSLELGDSALYFCASNRGADTQYFGPGTRLTVL.

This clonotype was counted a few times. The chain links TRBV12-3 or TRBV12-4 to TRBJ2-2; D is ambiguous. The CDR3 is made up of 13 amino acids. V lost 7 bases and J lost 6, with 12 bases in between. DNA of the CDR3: TGTGCCAGCACCCACATGTTGGCCGGGGAGCTGTTTTTT. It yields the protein CASTHMLAGELFF.

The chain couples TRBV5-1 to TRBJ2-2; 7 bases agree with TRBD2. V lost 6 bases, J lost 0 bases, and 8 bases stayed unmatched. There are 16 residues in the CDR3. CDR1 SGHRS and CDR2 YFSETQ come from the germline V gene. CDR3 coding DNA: TGCGCCAGCATTCTGTCTAGCGGAGCGAACACCGGGGAGCTGTTTTTT. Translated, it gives CASILSSGANTGELFF.

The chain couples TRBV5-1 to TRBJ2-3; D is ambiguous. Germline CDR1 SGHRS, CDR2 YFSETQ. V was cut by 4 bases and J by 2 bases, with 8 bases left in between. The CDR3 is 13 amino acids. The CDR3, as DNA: TGCGCCAGCAGCGCGACCAACACAGATACGCAGTATTTT. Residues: CASSATNTDTQYF.

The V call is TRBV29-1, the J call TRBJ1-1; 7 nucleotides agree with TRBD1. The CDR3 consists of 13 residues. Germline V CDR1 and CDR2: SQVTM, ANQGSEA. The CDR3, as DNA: TGCATCGATGGAATGACAGGGATCACTGAAGCTTTCTTT. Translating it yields CIDGMTGITEAFF.